This TCR beta chain was recovered during a study of shared clonotypes between healthy human individuals. Sorted subsets were amplified in replicate PCRs using about 210 ng DNA, tens of thousands of T cell genomes. Data came from immunoSEQ multiplex PCR; TCRdb stores just in-frame clones and leaves some out. The sample shows about 1.5 million clones, over 95% of them seen only once. Naive CD4+ cells were CD45RA-selected; the remaining cells were memory. V lost 3 bases and J lost 2; bases outside the gene matches: 5. Germline V gives CDR1 LNHDA, CDR2 SQIVND (reference sequence). CDR3 size: 15 residues. This receptor was obtained from a man aged 25-40 years in good health. The chain employs TRBV19 and TRBJ2-7, with TRBD2 matching over 9 bases. The sequencing input was naive CD4+ T cells sorted from blood. This sample's subset: CD45RA+ positively selected. The CDR3 protein is CASSIIAGAPYEQYF. In nucleotides, the CDR3 is TGTGCCAGTAGTATTATAGCGGGAGCCCCCTACGAGCAGTACTTC.